The 19 T cell receptor beta chains below were found in one sample sequenced in a study of T cells in Graves' hyperthyroidism and ophthalmopathy. TCR beta CDR3 regions were amplified from RNA transcripts. HTBI primers were employed in a first-round RT-PCR of the TCR CDR3. MiXCR, run by TCRdb on the multiplex PCR reads, gives a single entry per CDR3 protein. The sample includes 250,000 to 400,000 distinct CDR3 sequences, roughly 13% seen only once; the top ten take 30% to 35%. The sample taken for sequencing was blood. Source of these receptors: a woman in her thirties or forties with Graves' ophthalmopathy.

This clonotype was recorded at least ten times. The gene calls are TRBV7-9 and TRBJ2-4; unclear D gene. This CDR3 is built from 15 residues. CDR1 SEHNR and CDR2 FQNEAQ come from the germline V gene (reference sequence). Trimming took off 4 bases at V and 0 bases at J, with 10 bases between the two ends. The CDR3 is CASSYGLLAKNIQYF. The CDR3 coding sequence is TGTGCCAGCAGCTATGGGCTTTTAGCCAAAAACATTCAGTACTTC.

This clonotype was seen repeatedly, ten times or more. The CDR3 DNA is TGTGCCAGCAGTTTGGATCGGGGGGCCTCTGAAGCTTTCTTT. Translation gives CASSLDRGASEAFF. The V and J genes are TRBV12-3 or TRBV12-4 and TRBJ1-1; perhaps TRBD1 as D (6 bases). The V gene lost 3 bases and the J gene lost 6 bases, with 14 bases spanning the gap. The CDR3 spans 14 residues.

This clonotype was detected a few times. This rearrangement joins TRBV20-1 to TRBJ1-1; no clear D gene. V dropped 0 bases and J dropped 7 bases, with 18 bases sitting between them. CDR1 DFQATT and CDR2 SNEGSKA come from the germline V gene (reference sequence). The CDR3 totals 15 residues. Written as DNA, the CDR3 is TGCAGTGCTAGAGATCTCCGGCTTCCGCATCGTGAAGCTTTCTTT. It yields the protein CSARDLRLPHREAFF.

This clonotype was seen at least ten times. This chain joins TRBV7-9 and TRBJ1-3; no reliable D call. The V end was cut by 2 bases, the J end by 3 bases, with 2 bases between. The V gene's germline CDR1 is SEHNR and CDR2 FQNEAQ (reference sequence). The CDR3 extends over 12 amino acids. CDR3 sequence: CASSLNGNTIYF. The DNA for the CDR3 is TGTGCCAGCAGCTTAAATGGAAACACCATATATTTT.

In its sample, this clonotype was seen a few times. The chain has TRBV20-1 and TRBJ2-3; D gene ambiguous. The V end lost 5 bases, the J end lost 2 bases, and 14 bases lay between the germline ends. This CDR3 is built from 14 residues. Germline V gene sequence: CDR1 DFQATT, CDR2 SNEGSKA (reference sequence). The CDR3 region is CSAGAGLNTDTQYF. The CDR3 DNA follows: TGCAGTGCTGGTGCCGGGCTTAACACAGATACGCAGTATTTT.

This clonotype was seen at least ten times. V gene TRBV28 combines with J gene TRBJ2-7; 9 nucleotides match TRBD2. Germline V gene lookup returns CDR1 MDHEN and CDR2 SYDVKM. The CDR3 covers 18 residues. With 3 bases clipped from V and 7 bases from J, the junction kept 19 bases outside the gene matches. DNA of the CDR3: TGTGCCAGCAGTTTCCGACAGATCAACTTAGCGGGAGTGAGGGAGCAGTACTTC. It codes for CASSFRQINLAGVREQYF.

The chain employs TRBV12-3 or TRBV12-4 and TRBJ2-7; D is perhaps TRBD2 (6 bases). V gave up 5 bases and J gave up 2 bases, with 22 bases separating them. This CDR3 has 17 residues. This CDR3 reads CASSPTAGTRGAYEQYF. The CDR3 nucleotides read TGTGCCAGCAGTCCAACCGCCGGGACTCGTGGGGCCTACGAGCAGTACTTC.

This clonotype was observed a handful of times. The gene calls are TRBV10-3 and TRBJ1-5, with TRBD1 identical over 7 bases. This CDR3 has 17 amino acids. CDR1 ENHRY and CDR2 SYGVKD come from the germline V gene. Trimming took 2 bases from V and 2 from J; bases not matched to a gene: 9. CDR3 region: CAISEGQDFRGNQPQHF. CDR3 DNA sequence: TGTGCCATCAGTGAGGGACAGGACTTTAGGGGCAATCAGCCCCAGCATTTT.

This clonotype has a handful of counts. The V gene is TRBV28, the J gene TRBJ1-5, with TRBD1 matching over 7 bases. The CDR3 runs 15 residues. Trimming removed 8 bases from V and 5 bases from J; junction bases left unmatched: 12. Germline assignment: CDR1 MDHEN and CDR2 SYDVKM. The CDR3 nucleotides read TGTGCCAGCGGGTCATACAGGGGTCGCGATCAGCCCCAGCATTTT. It is translated as CASGSYRGRDQPQHF.

A note on this clonotype: This clone may be a read error of a much larger clone one base away. This rearrangement joins TRBV7-9 to TRBJ2-7, with D hard to call. The V and J ends lost 11 bases and 7 bases respectively, with 12 bases between them. The CDR3 spans 10 residues. Germline values: CDR1 SEHNR, CDR2 FQNEAQ (reference sequence). CDR3 loop: CAPAPWEQYF. Written as DNA, the CDR3 is TGTGCCCCCGCCCCGTGGGAGCAGTACTTC.

The V and J genes are TRBV20-1 and TRBJ2-7; D is possibly TRBD2 (5 bases). This CDR3 has 13 residues. V was pared by 0 bases and J by 6 bases, with 12 bases between. The V gene's germline CDR1 is DFQATT and CDR2 SNEGSKA (reference sequence). The CDR3 sequence: CSARDPTTAEQYF. Here the CDR3 DNA reads TGCAGTGCTAGAGATCCGACTACCGCCGAGCAGTACTTC.

This clonotype was counted at least ten times. V is TRBV5-1 and J is TRBJ1-1, with D maybe TRBD1 (6 bases). Germline loops: CDR1 SGHRS, CDR2 YFSETQ. The CDR3 contains 15 residues. V shed 0 bases and J shed 4 bases, with 13 bases lying between them. The CDR3 reads CASSLVGGQGTEAFF. In DNA, the CDR3 is TGCGCCAGCAGCTTGGTCGGGGGGCAAGGCACTGAAGCTTTCTTT.

There are many counts of this clonotype. The chain has TRBV15 and TRBJ1-2; D is undetermined. The length of the CDR3 is 19 residues. Germline CDR1 LNHNV, CDR2 YYDKDF (reference sequence). With 1 base removed from V and 4 bases from J, the gap between germline ends came to 25 bases. The CDR3 DNA reads TGTGCCACCAGCAGAGGGGCAGGCCTTAAGGGAACCGCCTTCTATGGCTACACCTTC. Protein product: CATSRGAGLKGTAFYGYTF.

The sample holds many counts of this clonotype. The chain has TRBV12-5 and TRBJ1-1; 10 bases map to TRBD1. Germline lookup yields CDR1 LGHNT and CDR2 FRNRAP. This CDR3 region has 16 residues. J gave up 3 bases and V 5 bases, and 9 bases lay outside the gene matches. CDR3 loop: CASGRDRGRVDTEAFF. CDR3 bases: TGTGCTAGTGGTAGGGACAGGGGAAGGGTGGACACTGAAGCTTTCTTT.

The chain combines TRBV6-1 with TRBJ1-2; 7 bases map to TRBD1. Per germline, CDR1 MNHNS and CDR2 SASEGT. With V trimmed by 3 bases and J by 4 bases, 8 bases remained unmatched. The CDR3 loop spans 15 amino acids. CDR3 region: CASSEMAGGTYGYTF. The CDR3 bases are TGTGCCAGCAGTGAGATGGCAGGGGGGACCTATGGCTACACCTTC.

Many counts were recorded for this clonotype. This sequence joins TRBV27 and TRBJ1-6; TRBD1 is a possible D gene (5 bases). V shed 9 bases and J shed 6 bases, with 18 bases lying between them. The CDR3 loop spans 15 amino acids. Germline V gives CDR1 MNHEY, CDR2 SMNVEV (reference sequence). The CDR3 region is CASRHGDRANSPLHF. DNA of the CDR3: TGTGCCAGTCGGCACGGGGACCGCGCTAATTCACCCCTCCACTTT.

Remarks on this clonotype: Given a much more abundant clone one base away, this may be a read error. V usage is TRBV6-2 or TRBV6-3 and J usage is TRBJ2-1, with D unresolved. The V end lost 2 bases, the J end lost 9 bases, and 8 bases lay between the germline ends. CDR1 and CDR2 from the germline V gene are MNHEY and SVGEGT. The CDR3 length is 12 residues. Here the CDR3 DNA reads TGTGCCAGCAGTTACATTGCACTTGAGCAGTTCTTC. It codes for CASSYIALEQFF.

The chain employs TRBV7-9 and TRBJ2-3; 14 bases map to TRBD2. Germline V gives CDR1 SEHNR, CDR2 FQNEAQ (reference sequence). The junction had 7 bases not matched to a gene; V was cut back by 2 bases and J by 0 bases. This CDR3 has 19 amino acids. Here the CDR3 reads CASSLKRTSGGTSTDTQYF. The CDR3 DNA follows: TGTGCCAGCAGCTTAAAGAGGACTAGCGGGGGGACTAGCACAGATACGCAGTATTTT.

This clonotype was recorded at least ten times. This rearrangement joins TRBV18 to TRBJ2-7; D remains ambiguous. CDR1 is KGHSH and CDR2 is LQKENI in the germline V gene. Deletions cut 2 bases from V and 3 bases from J, with 8 bases between. The CDR3 extends over 13 amino acids. The CDR3 protein is CASSPGTYYEQYF. The CDR3 bases are TGTGCCAGCTCACCAGGTACTTACTACGAGCAGTACTTC. The entire variable domain, with the rest obtained from reference TRBV18 and TRBJ2-7, is as follows: NAGVMQNPRHLVRRRGQEARLRCSPMKGHSHVYWYRQLPEEGLKFMVYLQKENIIDESGMPKERFSAEFPKEGPSILRIQQVVRGDSAAYFCASSPGTYYEQYFGPGTRLTVT.